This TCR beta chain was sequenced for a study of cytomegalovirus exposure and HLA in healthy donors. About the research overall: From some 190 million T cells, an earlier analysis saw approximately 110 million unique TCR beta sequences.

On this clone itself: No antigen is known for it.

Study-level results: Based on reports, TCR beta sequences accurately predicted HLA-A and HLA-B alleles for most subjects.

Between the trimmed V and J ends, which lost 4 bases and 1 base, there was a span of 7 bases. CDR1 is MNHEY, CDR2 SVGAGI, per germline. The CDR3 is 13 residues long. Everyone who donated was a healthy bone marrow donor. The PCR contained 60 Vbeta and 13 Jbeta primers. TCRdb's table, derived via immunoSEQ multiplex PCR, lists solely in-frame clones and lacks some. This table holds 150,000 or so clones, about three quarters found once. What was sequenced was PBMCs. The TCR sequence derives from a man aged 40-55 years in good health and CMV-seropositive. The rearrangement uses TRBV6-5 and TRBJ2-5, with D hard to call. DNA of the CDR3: TGTGCCAGCAGTTCGTTACTCCAAGAGACCCAGTACTTC. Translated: CASSSLLQETQYF.